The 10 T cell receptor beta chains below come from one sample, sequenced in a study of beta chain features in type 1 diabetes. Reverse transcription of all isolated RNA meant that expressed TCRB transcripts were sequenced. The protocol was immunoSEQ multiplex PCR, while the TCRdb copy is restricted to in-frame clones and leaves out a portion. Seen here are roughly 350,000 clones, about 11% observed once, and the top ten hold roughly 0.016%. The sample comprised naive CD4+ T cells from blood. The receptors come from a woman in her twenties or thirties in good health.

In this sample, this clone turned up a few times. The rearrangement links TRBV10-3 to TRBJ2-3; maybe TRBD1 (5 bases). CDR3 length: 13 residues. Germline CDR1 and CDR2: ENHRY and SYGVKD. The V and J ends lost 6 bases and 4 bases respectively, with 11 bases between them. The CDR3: CAISTGAPDTQYF. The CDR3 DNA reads TGTGCCATCAGCACAGGAGCCCCAGATACGCAGTATTTT.

CDR3 loop: CASSQGASGGYTF. CDR3 sequence (DNA): TGCGCCAGCAGCCAGGGGGCCTCGGGTGGCTACACCTTC. The chain links TRBV5-1 to TRBJ1-2; 8 bases are shared with TRBD1. The V gene's germline CDR1 is SGHRS and CDR2 YFSETQ. The CDR3 contains 13 residues. The J segment lost 7 bases and the V segment lost 4 bases, leaving 6 bases of the junction unmatched.

The CDR3 loop reads CASSQDLASGAYMEQFF. The CDR3 bases are TGCGCCAGCAGCCAAGATCTAGCTAGCGGAGCCTACATGGAGCAGTTCTTC. This rearrangement joins TRBV4-3 to TRBJ2-1, with 7 bases that match TRBD2. Germline CDR1 and CDR2: LGHNA and YSLEER. The CDR3 sequence is 17 residues long. Trimming at V came to 0 bases and at J to 10 bases, leaving 15 bases not matched to a gene.

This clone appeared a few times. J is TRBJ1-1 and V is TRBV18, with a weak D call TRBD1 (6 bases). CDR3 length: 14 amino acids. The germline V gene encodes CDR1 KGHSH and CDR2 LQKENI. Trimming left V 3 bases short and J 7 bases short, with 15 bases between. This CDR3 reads CASSPRTGTSEAFF. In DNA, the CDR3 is TGTGCCAGCTCACCGCGAACCGGGACAAGTGAAGCTTTCTTT.

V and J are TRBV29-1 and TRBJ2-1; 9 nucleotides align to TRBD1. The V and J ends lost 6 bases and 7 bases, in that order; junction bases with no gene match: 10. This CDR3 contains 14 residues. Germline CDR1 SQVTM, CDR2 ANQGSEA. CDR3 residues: CSVGGRTGVNEQFF. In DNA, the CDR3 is TGCAGCGTCGGGGGCAGGACAGGGGTTAATGAGCAGTTCTTC.

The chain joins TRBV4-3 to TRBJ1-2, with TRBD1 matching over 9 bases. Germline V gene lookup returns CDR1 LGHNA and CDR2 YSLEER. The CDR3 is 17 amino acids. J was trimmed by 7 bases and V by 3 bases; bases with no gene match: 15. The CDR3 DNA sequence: TGCGCCAGCAGCCATGCTGCCCCCCGGGACAGGGATGGTGGCTACACCTTC. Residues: CASSHAAPRDRDGGYTF.

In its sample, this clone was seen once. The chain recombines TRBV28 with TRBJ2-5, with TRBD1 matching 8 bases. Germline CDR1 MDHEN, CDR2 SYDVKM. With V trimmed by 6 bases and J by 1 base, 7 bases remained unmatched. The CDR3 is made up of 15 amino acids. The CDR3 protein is CASRLPGTGQETQYF. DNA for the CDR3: TGTGCCAGCAGACTCCCCGGGACAGGCCAAGAGACCCAGTACTTC. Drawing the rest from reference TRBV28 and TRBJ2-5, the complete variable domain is DVKVTQSSRYLVKRTGEKVFLECVQDMDHENMFWYRQDPGLGLRLIYFSYDVKMKEKGDIPEGYSVSREKKERFSLILESASTNQTSMYLCASRLPGTGQETQYFGPGTRLLVL.

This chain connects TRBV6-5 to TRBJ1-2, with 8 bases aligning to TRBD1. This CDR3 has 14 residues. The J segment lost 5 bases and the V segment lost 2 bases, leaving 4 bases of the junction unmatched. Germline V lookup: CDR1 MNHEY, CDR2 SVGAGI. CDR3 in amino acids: CASSYATGGYGYTF. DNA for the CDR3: TGTGCCAGCAGTTACGCCACAGGGGGGTATGGCTACACCTTC.

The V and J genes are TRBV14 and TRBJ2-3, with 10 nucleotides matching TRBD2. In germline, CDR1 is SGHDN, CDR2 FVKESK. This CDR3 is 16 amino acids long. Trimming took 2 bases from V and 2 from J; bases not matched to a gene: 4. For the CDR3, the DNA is TGTGCCAGCAGCCAAACTAGCGGGATCCTCACAGATACGCAGTATTTT. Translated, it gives CASSQTSGILTDTQYF.

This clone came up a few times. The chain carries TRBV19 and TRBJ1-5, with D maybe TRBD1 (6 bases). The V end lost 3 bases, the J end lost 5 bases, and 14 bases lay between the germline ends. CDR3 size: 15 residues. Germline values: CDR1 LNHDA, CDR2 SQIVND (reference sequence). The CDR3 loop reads CASSMWGQSHQPQHF. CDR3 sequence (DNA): TGTGCCAGTAGTATGTGGGGACAAAGCCATCAGCCCCAGCATTTT.